The present T cell receptor (beta chain) was sequenced within a study of cytomegalovirus exposure and HLA in healthy donors. At the level of the study: Researchers found that less than 90% of fewer than 450 genotyped donors fell within the Caucasian-associated ancestry cluster. Study findings and constraints: Exclusion applied to some V segments, including TRBV6-2 and TRBV6-3, as they were indistinguishable. As was reported, the HLA-A and HLA-B alleles of most subjects were accurately predicted from TCR beta sequences. Highest at DRB1 and lowest at HLA-C, TCR association rates differed among HLA loci in a later analysis.

Germline V gene data show CDR1 as WNHNN and CDR2 as SYGVQD (reference sequence). The CDR3 is 14 amino acids. Between the trimmed V and J ends, which lost 3 bases and 0 bases, there was a span of 8 bases. This clone was seen once. Antigen unknown. In the PCR, 60 Vbeta and 13 Jbeta primers were used. Assay: immunoSEQ multiplex PCR; the TCRdb copy retains only in-frame clones and omits some. In the table there are 110,000 to 150,000 clones, 60% to 85% of which are singletons. The sequenced sample consisted of PBMCs. This sequence joins TRBV10-1 and TRBJ1-1; D ambiguous. The sequence was obtained from a male donor in good health and CMV-seronegative. The CDR3 bases are TGCGCCAGCAGTGAAACTGCGATGAACACTGAAGCTTTCTTT. This sequence encodes CASSETAMNTEAFF.